A single sample gave rise to the 12 T cell receptor beta chains below, sequenced in a study of blood T cell repertoires in COVID-19. Sequenced by immunoSEQ multiplex PCR; TCRdb stores in-frame clones only, minus some. Found here are 250,000 to 300,000 clones, 85% of them singletons; the top ten hold 6.6%. The sample was PBMCs or T cells enriched from blood (not recorded which). Source of these receptors: a woman between 45 and 65 years old who had been exposed to COVID-19.

The chain has TRBV9 and TRBJ2-2; no clear D. Trimming removed 1 base from V and 4 bases from J, with 5 bases in between. The CDR3 loop spans 13 amino acids. CDR1 SGDLS and CDR2 YYNGEE come from the germline V gene. CDR3 sequence: CASSVHPTGELFF. The DNA for the CDR3 is TGTGCCAGCAGCGTACATCCCACCGGGGAGCTGTTTTTT. Based on the CDR3 plus reference TRBV9 and TRBJ2-2, the full variable domain is DSGVTQTPKHLITATGQRVTLRCSPRSGDLSVYWYQQSLDQGLQFLIQYYNGEERAKGNILERFSAQQFPDLHSELNLSSLELGDSALYFCASSVHPTGELFFGEGSRLTVL.

The V call is TRBV24-1, the J call TRBJ2-5, with 9 positions matching TRBD1. This CDR3 is 13 amino acids long. V lost 9 bases, J lost 6 bases, and 7 bases stayed unmatched. Germline V gene sequence: CDR1 KGHDR, CDR2 SFDVKD. This chain's CDR3 is CATATGTGKTQYF. DNA for the CDR3: TGTGCCACCGCCACCGGGACAGGGAAGACCCAGTACTTC.

The rearrangement uses TRBV28 and TRBJ2-6; the match to TRBD1 covers 10 bases. Germline V gene data show CDR1 as MDHEN and CDR2 as SYDVKM. Germline trimming cut 5 bases from V and 3 bases from J; bases unmatched to any gene: 4. There are 16 residues in the CDR3. The CDR3 bases are TGTGCCAGCAGTCGGACAGGGGGGAATGGGGCCAACGTCCTGACTTTC. It specifies CASSRTGGNGANVLTF.

The gene calls are TRBV29-1 and TRBJ2-7; 9 bases are shared with TRBD1. Germline CDR1 reads SQVTM; CDR2 reads ANQGSEA. The CDR3 is 12 amino acids. V lost 7 bases to trimming and J lost 7 bases; unmatched junction nucleotides: 8. CDR3 nucleotides: TGCAGCGACATTATGACAGGGGGTGAGCAGTACTTC. Translation: CSDIMTGGEQYF.

The chain combines TRBV3-1 (or the pseudogene TRBV3-2) with TRBJ1-5; 8 positions agree with TRBD1. Germline V CDR1 and CDR2: LGHDT, YNNKEL (reference sequence). The CDR3 has 13 residues. V trimming: 5 bases; J trimming: 8 bases; junction bases outside the gene matches: 5. CDR3 sequence: CASSDRGGKPQHF. CDR3 bases: TGTGCCAGCAGCGACAGGGGAGGTAAGCCCCAGCATTTT.

The chain joins TRBV13 to TRBJ1-1; no clear D. CDR1 PRHDT and CDR2 FYEKMQ come from the germline V gene (reference sequence). CDR3 length: 14 amino acids. The V end was cut by 2 bases, the J end by 2 bases, with 9 bases between. This chain's CDR3 is CASSLTSENTEAFF. In DNA, the CDR3 is TGTGCCAGCAGCTTAACCTCAGAAAACACTGAAGCTTTCTTT.

The chain combines TRBV7-2 with TRBJ1-2; 11 bases are shared with TRBD1. V was clipped by 8 bases and J by 4 bases; unmatched bases: 6. This CDR3 comprises 14 residues. Germline loops: CDR1 SGHTA, CDR2 FQGNSA. This CDR3 is CASRTGGGFYGYTF. Written as DNA, the CDR3 is TGTGCCAGCCGGACAGGGGGCGGTTTCTATGGCTACACCTTC. The full variable domain, its missing parts supplied by reference TRBV7-2 and TRBJ1-2, is GAGVSQSPSNKVTEKGKDVELRCDPISGHTALYWYRQSLGQGLEFLIYFQGNSAPDKSGLPSDRFSAERTGGSVSTLTIQRTQQEDSAVYLCASRTGGGFYGYTFGSGTRLTVV.

This chain connects TRBV20-1 to TRBJ1-2; D not resolved. The CDR3 loop spans 15 amino acids. Germline CDR1 and CDR2: DFQATT and SNEGSKA (reference sequence). The V end was cut by 3 bases, the J end by 5 bases, with 19 bases between. The CDR3 sequence is CSASAAGSEDYGYTF. Here the CDR3 DNA reads TGCAGTGCTAGTGCCGCCGGGTCCGAGGATTATGGCTACACCTTC.

The V gene is TRBV28, the J gene TRBJ2-3, with 16 bases fitting TRBD2. J lost 5 bases, V lost 3 bases, and 2 bases had no gene match. The CDR3 is 16 residues long. Germline loops: CDR1 MDHEN, CDR2 SYDVKM. The CDR3 loop is CASSLGLAGGQDTQYF. CDR3 sequence (DNA): TGTGCCAGCAGTTTGGGACTAGCGGGGGGGCAAGATACGCAGTATTTT.

The chain is built from TRBV12-5 and TRBJ2-1; maybe TRBD1 (5 bases). Germline V gene data show CDR1 as LGHNT and CDR2 as FRNRAP. This CDR3 is built from 16 residues. The V end lost 0 bases, the J end lost 3 bases, and 12 bases lay between the germline ends. The CDR3 sequence is CASGLVTGGSYNEQFF. The CDR3 nucleotides read TGTGCTAGTGGTTTGGTAACAGGCGGAAGCTACAATGAGCAGTTCTTC.

This clone was observed a single time. The chain combines TRBV5-6 with TRBJ1-4; 7 nucleotides line up with TRBD1. This CDR3 is 15 amino acids long. Germline V lookup: CDR1 SGHDT, CDR2 YYEEEE. The J segment lost 6 bases and the V segment lost 0 bases, leaving 5 bases of the junction unmatched. The DNA of the CDR3 is TGTGCCAGCAGCTTGGCCCAAGGGGGCCATGAAAAACTGTTTTTT. Translated, it gives CASSLAQGGHEKLFF.

This clone was counted a few times. The rearrangement uses TRBV19 and TRBJ1-5; TRBD1 matches at 8 bases. The CDR3 covers 14 residues. The trim removed 9 bases at V and 3 bases at J, leaving 7 bases unmatched. The V gene's germline CDR1 is LNHDA and CDR2 SQIVND (reference sequence). The DNA of the CDR3 is TGTGCCAGCCGCCAGACAGGGGACAATCAGCCCCAGCATTTT. Amino acid sequence: CASRQTGDNQPQHF. The entire variable domain, with the rest obtained from reference TRBV19 and TRBJ1-5, is as follows: DGGITQSPKYLFRKEGQNVTLSCEQNLNHDAMYWYRQDPGQGLRLIYYSQIVNDFQKGDIAEGYSVSREKKESFPLTVTSAQKNPTAFYLCASRQTGDNQPQHFGDGTRLSIL.